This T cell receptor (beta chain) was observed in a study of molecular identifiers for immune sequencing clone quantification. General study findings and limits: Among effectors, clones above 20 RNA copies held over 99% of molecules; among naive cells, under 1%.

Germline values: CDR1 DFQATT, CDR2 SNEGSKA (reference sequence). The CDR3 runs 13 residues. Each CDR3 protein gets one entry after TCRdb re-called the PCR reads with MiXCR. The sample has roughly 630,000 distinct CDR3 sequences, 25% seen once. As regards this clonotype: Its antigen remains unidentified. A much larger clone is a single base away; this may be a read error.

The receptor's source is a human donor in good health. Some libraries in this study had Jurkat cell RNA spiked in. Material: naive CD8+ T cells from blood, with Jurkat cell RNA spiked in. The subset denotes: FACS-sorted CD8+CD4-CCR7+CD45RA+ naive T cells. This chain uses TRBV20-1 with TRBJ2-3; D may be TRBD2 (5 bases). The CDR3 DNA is TGCAGTACTAGTCCAGCGAACACAGATACGCAGTATTTT. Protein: CSTSPANTDTQYF.